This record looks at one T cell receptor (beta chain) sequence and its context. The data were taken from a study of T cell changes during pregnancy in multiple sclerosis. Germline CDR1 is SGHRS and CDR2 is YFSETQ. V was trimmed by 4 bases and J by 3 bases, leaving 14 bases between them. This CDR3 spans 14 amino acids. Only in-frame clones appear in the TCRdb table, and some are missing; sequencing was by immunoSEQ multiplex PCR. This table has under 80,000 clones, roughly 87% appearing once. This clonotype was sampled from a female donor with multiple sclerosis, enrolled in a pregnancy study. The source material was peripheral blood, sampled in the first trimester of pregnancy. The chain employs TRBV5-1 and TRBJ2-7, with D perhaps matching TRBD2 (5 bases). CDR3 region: CASSGERAHYEQYF. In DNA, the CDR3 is TGCGCCAGCAGCGGGGAGAGGGCCCACTACGAGCAGTACTTC.